These 11 T cell receptor beta chains came from one sample sequenced in a study of vaccination and CD4 T cells after COVID-19. The Oncomine TCR Beta short-read assay was what sequenced the DNA obtained from cultured CD4+ T cells. MiXCR was run by TCRdb on the PCR reads, yielding one entry per CDR3 protein. The sample contains about 18,000 distinct CDR3 sequences, about 73% of which appear only once. The treatment was: roughly 10-day PBMC culture with coronavirus spike peptide pools or control peptides (ViraFEST assay). No antigen has been assigned to these receptors. Input material: CD4+ T cells from blood, cultured in vitro. Receptors originate from a human donor who had recovered from COVID-19.

The rearrangement joins TRBV20-1 to TRBJ1-1, with D possibly being TRBD1 (6 bases). Trimming removed 3 bases from V and 5 bases from J, with 19 bases in between. This CDR3 comprises 15 residues. Per germline, CDR1 DFQATT and CDR2 SNEGSKA (reference sequence). The CDR3 region is CSARKWGASWTEAFF. Written as DNA, the CDR3 is TGCAGTGCTAGGAAGTGGGGGGCCTCCTGGACTGAAGCTTTCTTT.

The V and J genes are TRBV6-1 and TRBJ2-5; 7 bases agree with TRBD1. The germline V gene has CDR1 MNHNS and CDR2 SASEGT. The V segment lost 6 bases and the J segment 3 bases; nucleotides outside the gene matches: 10. CDR3 size: 15 residues. In nucleotides, the CDR3 is TGTGCCAGCAGCAGAGACAGGGTTGGAGAAGAGACCCAGTACTTC. Protein: CASSRDRVGEETQYF.

This clonotype was found a few times. CDR3 region: CSTDRPISSTDTQYF. The CDR3 bases are TGCAGTACAGACAGGCCCATTTCTAGCACAGATACGCAGTATTTT. This sequence joins TRBV20-1 and TRBJ2-3; a possible D gene is TRBD1 (6 bases). V was cut by 8 bases and J by 0 bases, with 18 bases left in between. CDR1 and CDR2 from the germline V gene are DFQATT and SNEGSKA (reference sequence). The CDR3 totals 15 residues.

The genes are TRBV6-2 or TRBV6-3 and TRBJ2-2; D perhaps matches TRBD1 (5 bases). The germline gives CDR1 MNHEY, CDR2 SVGEGT. This CDR3 is 15 amino acids long. The germline V and J ends were trimmed by 4 bases and 0 bases, with 9 bases remaining between them. The CDR3 protein is CASSFRQPNTGELFF. The CDR3 coding sequence is TGTGCCAGCAGTTTCCGACAGCCGAACACCGGGGAGCTGTTTTTT.

This rearrangement joins TRBV7-8 to TRBJ1-5; D gene unclear. The CDR3 extends over 16 amino acids. Between the trimmed V and J ends, which lost 5 bases and 7 bases, there was a span of 21 bases. Germline V lookup: CDR1 SGHVS, CDR2 FQNEAQ. The CDR3 sequence is CASSGRSAAEGQPQHF. The CDR3 bases are TGTGCCAGCAGCGGGAGGTCTGCCGCGGAGGGCCAGCCCCAGCATTTT. Full variable domain (outside the CDR3, taken from reference TRBV7-8 and TRBJ1-5): GAGVSQSPRYKVAKRGQDVALRCDPISGHVSLFWYQQALGQGPEFLTYFQNEAQLDKSGLPSDRFFAERPEGSVSTLKIQRTQQEDSAVYLCASSGRSAAEGQPQHFGDGTRLSIL.

V gene TRBV7-9 combines with J gene TRBJ1-2; TRBD1 is a possible D gene (5 bases). Germline lookup yields CDR1 SEHNR and CDR2 FQNEAQ (reference sequence). Between the trimmed V and J ends, which lost 1 base and 7 bases, there was a span of 19 bases. This CDR3 contains 16 residues. The CDR3 DNA sequence: TGTGCCAGCAGCTTAGGTTCAGGGAGCCCACGGCGTGGCTACACCTTC. This encodes CASSLGSGSPRRGYTF.

The gene calls are TRBV7-3 and TRBJ1-1; perhaps TRBD1 as D (5 bases). This CDR3 region has 14 residues. Looked up from germline, CDR1 is SGHTA and CDR2 is FQGTGA. Trimming stripped 8 bases from V and 1 base from J, with 14 bases between. The CDR3 DNA follows: TGTGCCAGCTCACCGGGAGGGGCGAACACTGAAGCTTTCTTT. This codes for CASSPGGANTEAFF.

CDR3 sequence: CASSLLGGSQETQYF. CDR3 nucleotides: TGTGCCAGCAGCTTACTAGGGGGATCTCAAGAGACCCAGTACTTC. The chain is built from TRBV7-2 and TRBJ2-5; TRBD1 might be the D (6 bases). The CDR3 spans 15 residues. V lost 2 bases to trimming and J lost 2 bases, with 12 bases between them. Germline loops: CDR1 SGHTA, CDR2 FQGNSA.

This CDR3 reads CASSDRGGPNQPQHF. CDR3 sequence (DNA): TGTGCCAGCAGCGATAGGGGTGGGCCTAATCAGCCCCAGCATTTT. This chain joins TRBV6-1 and TRBJ1-5; maybe TRBD1 (5 bases). This CDR3 contains 15 residues. CDR1 and CDR2 (germline): MNHNS, SASEGT. V was trimmed by 6 bases and J by 4 bases, leaving 16 bases between them.

The chain links TRBV7-2 to TRBJ1-3; no reliable D call. This CDR3 has 12 amino acids. From germline, CDR1 is SGHTA and CDR2 FQGNSA. The ends were cut back, 3 bases at V and 1 base at J, with 1 base in the middle. This chain's CDR3 is CASSFSGNTIYF. In DNA, the CDR3 is TGTGCCAGCAGCTTTTCTGGAAACACCATATATTTT.

The chain couples TRBV7-2 to TRBJ2-1; 8 positions agree with TRBD2. CDR3 length: 15 residues. CDR1 is SGHTA, CDR2 FQGNSA, per germline. The trim removed 5 bases at V and 5 bases at J, leaving 8 bases unmatched. The CDR3 protein is CASSRGGAGDNEQFF. In DNA, the CDR3 is TGTGCCAGCAGCCGCGGGGGAGCGGGGGACAATGAGCAGTTCTTC.